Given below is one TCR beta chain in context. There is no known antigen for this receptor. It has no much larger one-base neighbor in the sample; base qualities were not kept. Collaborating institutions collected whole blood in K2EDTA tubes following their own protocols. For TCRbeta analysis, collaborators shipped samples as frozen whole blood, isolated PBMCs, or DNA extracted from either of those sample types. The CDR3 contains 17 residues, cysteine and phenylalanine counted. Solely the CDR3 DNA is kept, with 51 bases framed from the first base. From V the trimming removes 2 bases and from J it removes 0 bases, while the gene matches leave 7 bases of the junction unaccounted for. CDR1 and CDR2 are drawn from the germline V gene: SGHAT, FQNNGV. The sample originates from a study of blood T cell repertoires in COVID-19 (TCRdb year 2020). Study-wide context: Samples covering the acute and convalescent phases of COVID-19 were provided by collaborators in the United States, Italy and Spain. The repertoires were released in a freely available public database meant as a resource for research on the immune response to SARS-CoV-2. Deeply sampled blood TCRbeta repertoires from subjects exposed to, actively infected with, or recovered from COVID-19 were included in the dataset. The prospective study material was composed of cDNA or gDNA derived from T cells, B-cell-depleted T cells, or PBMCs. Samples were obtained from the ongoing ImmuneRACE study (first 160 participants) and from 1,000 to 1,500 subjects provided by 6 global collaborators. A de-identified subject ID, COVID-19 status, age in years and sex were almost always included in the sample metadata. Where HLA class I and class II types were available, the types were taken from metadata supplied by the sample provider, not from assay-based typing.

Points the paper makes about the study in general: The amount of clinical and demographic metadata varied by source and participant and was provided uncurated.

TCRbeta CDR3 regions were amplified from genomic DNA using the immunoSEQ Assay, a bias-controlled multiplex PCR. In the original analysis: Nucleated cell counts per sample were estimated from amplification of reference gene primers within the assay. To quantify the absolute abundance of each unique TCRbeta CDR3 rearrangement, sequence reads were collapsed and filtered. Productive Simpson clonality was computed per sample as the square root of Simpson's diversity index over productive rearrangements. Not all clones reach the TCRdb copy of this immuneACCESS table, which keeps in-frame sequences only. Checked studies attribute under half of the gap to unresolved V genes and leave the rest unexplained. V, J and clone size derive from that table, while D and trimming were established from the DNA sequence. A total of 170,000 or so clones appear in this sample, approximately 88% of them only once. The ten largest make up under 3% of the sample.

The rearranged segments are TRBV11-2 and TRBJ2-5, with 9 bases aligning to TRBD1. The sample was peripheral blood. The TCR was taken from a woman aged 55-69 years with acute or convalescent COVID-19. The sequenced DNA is TGTGCCAGCAGCTTATTCAAGGACAGGGGAAACCAAGAGACCCAGTACTTC. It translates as CASSLFKDRGNQETQYF.